This T cell receptor (beta chain) was identified in a study of T-cell memory formation after mild COVID-19. Study results and caveats: There was a balanced CD4/CD8 profile in clones contracting day 15 to 85, and later expanders leaned CD4+. The study detected some responding clones in pre-infection memory, suggesting cross-reactive memory joined.

CDR3 length: 13 residues. Germline assignment: CDR1 SGHAT and CDR2 FQNNGV. Trimming removed 6 bases at V and 9 bases at J, with 15 bases between. This clonotype was counted only a few times. Its antigen is unidentified. Sample barcodes and UMIs were carried by the TCR alpha and TCR beta cDNA libraries that 5'RACE generated with constant-segment primers. TCRdb re-derived calls from the 5' RACE reads in MiXCR, one entry per CDR3 protein. The sample has 450,000 to 650,000 distinct CDR3 sequences; around 17% are singletons. Material: PBMCs or a T cell subset sorted from them (not recorded which). This receptor was taken from an adult woman who had mild COVID-19 (a few samples of this study predate the infection). Cell type and time point are not known. The chain links TRBV11-2 to TRBJ2-1; D remains ambiguous. CDR3 bases: TGTGCCAGCAGTCGCCAGGAGTATGGTGAGCAGTTCTTC. As protein: CASSRQEYGEQFF.